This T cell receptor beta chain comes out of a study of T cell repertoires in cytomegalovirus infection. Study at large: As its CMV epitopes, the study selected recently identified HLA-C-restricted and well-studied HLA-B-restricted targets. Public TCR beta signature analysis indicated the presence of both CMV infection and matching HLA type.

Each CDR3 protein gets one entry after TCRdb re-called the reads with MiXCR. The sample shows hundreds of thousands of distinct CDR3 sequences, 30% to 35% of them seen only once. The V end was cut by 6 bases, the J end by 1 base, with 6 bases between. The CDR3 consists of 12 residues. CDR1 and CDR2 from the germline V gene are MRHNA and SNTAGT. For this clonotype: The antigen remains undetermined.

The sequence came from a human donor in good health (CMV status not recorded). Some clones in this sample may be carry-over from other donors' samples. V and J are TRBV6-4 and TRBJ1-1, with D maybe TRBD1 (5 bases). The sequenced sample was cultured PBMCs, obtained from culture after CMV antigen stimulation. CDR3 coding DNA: TGTGCCAGCAGGGGGGGGAACACTGAAGCTTTCTTT. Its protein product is CASRGGNTEAFF.